The present T cell receptor (beta chain) was sequenced within a study of response to subunit inactivated influenza vaccine. Per germline, CDR1 SEHNR and CDR2 FQNEAQ (reference sequence). The CDR3 consists of 14 residues. Trimming left V 5 bases short and J 2 bases short, with 10 bases between. TCRdb analysed the RT-PCR reads with MiXCR anew, one entry per CDR3 protein. The sample has around 500,000 distinct CDR3 sequences; 10% to 11% are singletons. The clonotype was recovered from a man aged 50 to 59 who received an inactivated influenza vaccine. This chain connects TRBV7-9 to TRBJ2-1; D unresolved. Source: PBMCs from blood, taken roughly 48 days after vaccination. CDR3 sequence: CASSPDGAYNEQFF. In DNA, the CDR3 is TGTGCCAGCAGCCCGGACGGAGCCTACAATGAGCAGTTCTTC.